A single sample gave rise to the 3 T cell receptor beta chains below, sequenced in a study of cytomegalovirus exposure and HLA in healthy donors. The repertoire was sequenced with immunoSEQ multiplex PCR; TCRdb's copy has only in-frame clones and lacks some. The data show about 160,000 clones, 86% seen once. The sample taken for sequencing was PBMCs. These receptors came from a woman aged 25 to 39 in good health and CMV-seronegative.

The chain joins TRBV4-3 to TRBJ1-3; D is unclear. This CDR3 comprises 16 residues. The V end was cut by 0 bases, the J end by 2 bases, with 11 bases between. From germline, CDR1 is LGHNA and CDR2 YSLEER. CDR3 nucleotide sequence: TGCGCCAGCAGCCAAGATCCCCTGCAACCTGGAAACACCATATATTTT. Protein sequence: CASSQDPLQPGNTIYF.

The rearrangement links TRBV6-1 to TRBJ2-2; TRBD2 matches 9 bases. This CDR3 region has 14 residues. With 8 bases clipped from V and 4 bases from J, the junction kept 5 bases outside the gene matches. Germline CDR1 and CDR2: MNHNS and SASEGT. Here the CDR3 reads CASLRAGGTGELFF. The DNA of the CDR3 is TGTGCCAGCTTACGAGCGGGGGGCACCGGGGAGCTGTTTTTT.

The chain links TRBV2 to TRBJ1-5, with D tentatively TRBD1 (5 bases). With 3 bases removed from V and 7 bases from J, the gap between germline ends came to 13 bases. Germline CDR1 reads SNHLY; CDR2 reads FYNNEI. The CDR3 contains 14 residues. CDR3 in amino acids: CASSDRDVKQPQHF. The CDR3 DNA sequence: TGTGCCAGCAGTGACAGGGATGTTAAGCAGCCCCAGCATTTT.